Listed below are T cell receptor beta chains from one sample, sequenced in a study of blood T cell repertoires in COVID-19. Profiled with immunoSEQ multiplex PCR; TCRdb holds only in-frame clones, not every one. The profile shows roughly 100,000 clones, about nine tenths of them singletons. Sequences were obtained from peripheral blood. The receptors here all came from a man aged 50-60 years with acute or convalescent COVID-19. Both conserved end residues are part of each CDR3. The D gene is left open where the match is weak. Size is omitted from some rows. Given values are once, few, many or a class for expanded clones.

CDR3 DNA: TGTGCCAGCAGCTTGGCCGGGACAGGGGGCTCAAGTTCACCCCTCCACTTT
CDR3 protein: CASSLAGTGGSSSPLHF
clone size: once
J gene: TRBJ1-6
V gene: TRBV7-9
D gene: TRBD1

CDR3 DNA: TGCAGTGTTGGGGAGCCGGGAGCCTACGAGCAGTACTTC
CDR3 protein: CSVGEPGAYEQYF
clone size: -
J gene: TRBJ2-7
V gene: TRBV29-1
D gene: -

CDR3 DNA: TGTGCCAGCAGCTCCCGGAGGGCCGACACCGGGGAGCTGTTTTTT
CDR3 protein: CASSSRRADTGELFF
clone size: once
J gene: TRBJ2-2
V gene: TRBV11-3
D gene: -

CDR3 DNA: TGTGCCAGCTCGTCATCTAACAATCAGCCCCAGCATTTT
CDR3 protein: CASSSSNNQPQHF
clone size: -
J gene: TRBJ1-5
V gene: TRBV18
D gene: -

CDR3 DNA: TGTGCCAGCAGCTTGTTGTCGGGTTACAATCAGCCCCAGCATTTT
CDR3 protein: CASSLLSGYNQPQHF
clone size: -
J gene: TRBJ1-5
V gene: TRBV5-8
D gene: -

CDR3 DNA: TGTGCCAGCAGCGTAGAGTCACAATGGACAGGAACCAGGGCTCTAGCCAAAAACATTCAGTACTTC
CDR3 protein: CASSVESQWTGTRALAKNIQYF
clone size: -
J gene: TRBJ2-4
V gene: TRBV9
D gene: TRBD1

CDR3 DNA: TGTGCCAGCGGCAGGGCTAACTATGGCTACACCTTC
CDR3 protein: CASGRANYGYTF
clone size: once
J gene: TRBJ1-2
V gene: TRBV12-3/TRBV12-4
D gene: -

CDR3 DNA: TGTGCCAGCAGCCGGGGTAGCGGGGTAGCTCACGGGGAGCTGTTTTTT
CDR3 protein: CASSRGSGVAHGELFF
clone size: -
J gene: TRBJ2-2
V gene: TRBV3-1/TRBV3-2
D gene: TRBD2

CDR3 DNA: TGTGCCAGCATCGGACAGGGGTGGTCCGGGGAGCTGTTTTTT
CDR3 protein: CASIGQGWSGELFF
clone size: -
J gene: TRBJ2-2
V gene: TRBV2
D gene: TRBD1

CDR3 DNA: TGTGCCAGCAGCCCCAACAGGGCCAATGAGCAGTTCTTC
CDR3 protein: CASSPNRANEQFF
clone size: -
J gene: TRBJ2-1
V gene: TRBV3-1/TRBV3-2
D gene: -

CDR3 DNA: TGTGCCATCAGTGACCCAGGGCGCGCGGACACTGAAGCTTTCTTT
CDR3 protein: CAISDPGRADTEAFF
clone size: -
J gene: TRBJ1-1
V gene: TRBV10-3
D gene: -

CDR3 DNA: TGTGCCAGCAGTCCCGGGGAGGCCACTGAAGCTTTCTTT
CDR3 protein: CASSPGEATEAFF
clone size: few
J gene: TRBJ1-1
V gene: TRBV12-3/TRBV12-4
D gene: -

CDR3 DNA: TGCGCCAGCAGTGAGTCGGCGGTCACTGAAGCTTTCTTT
CDR3 protein: CASSESAVTEAFF
clone size: -
J gene: TRBJ1-1
V gene: TRBV10-1
D gene: -

CDR3 DNA: TGTGCCAGCAGCGTAGGGGCGGCAGGGATTAGGGGCACTGAAGCTTTCTTT
CDR3 protein: CASSVGAAGIRGTEAFF
clone size: -
J gene: TRBJ1-1
V gene: TRBV9
D gene: -

CDR3 DNA: TGTGCCAGCAGCTTTTTGGGGCGGGATGACACAGATACGCAGTATTTT
CDR3 protein: CASSFLGRDDTDTQYF
clone size: -
J gene: TRBJ2-3
V gene: TRBV7-3
D gene: -

CDR3 DNA: TGTGCCAGCAGCGTAGGGGCGGGCTCCGGAGATACGCAGTATTTT
CDR3 protein: CASSVGAGSGDTQYF
clone size: -
J gene: TRBJ2-3
V gene: TRBV9
D gene: -